The clone carrying this TCR beta chain has more than one count but fewer than ten. This entry is derived from a study of blood T cell repertoires in COVID-19. Study-wide context: Acute and convalescent COVID-19 specimens originated in the United States, Italy and Spain. The cDNA or gDNA used as material had been derived from T cells, B-cell-depleted T cells, or PBMCs.

Seattle enrolled patients during active infection and tracked them longitudinally. Original analysis: By means of reference gene primer amplification, nucleated cell counts were estimated. Sequenced by immunoSEQ multiplex PCR; TCRdb stores in-frame clones only, minus some. V, J and clone size were drawn from that table, and D and trimming were deduced from the DNA. This repertoire shows some 200,000 clones, roughly 80% found once; its top ten account for 9.5% to 15%. What was sequenced was peripheral blood. The sequence derives from an elderly woman with COVID-19, enrolled during active disease.

This CDR3 is CASSLTGSVLNEQYF. The DNA for the CDR3 is TGTGCCAGCAGCCTCACAGGGTCTGTCCTCAACGAGCAGTACTTC. V is TRBV5-5 and J is TRBJ2-7; possibly TRBD1 for D (6 bases). V was cut by 4 bases and J by 5 bases, with 19 bases left in between. Germline V CDR1 and CDR2: SGHKS, YYEKEE (reference sequence). The CDR3 totals 15 residues.